This T cell receptor (beta chain) was retrieved from a study of early T cells in non-severe SARS-CoV-2 infection (dated by TCRdb to about 2021). At the level of the whole study: Bulk RNA from unsorted whole blood was used for TCR sequencing, so alpha and beta chains could not be paired. What the authors observed across the whole study: VDJdb matching was skewed toward anti-spike CD8 responses, so virus-specific expansions were likely underestimated and private and CD4 specificities were missed.

V lost 3 bases and J lost 4 bases, and the count of bases not matched to a germline gene is 3. Reading from cysteine to phenylalanine, the CDR3 counts 13 amino acids. The entry retains the CDR3 DNA only, 39 bases that are in frame from base 1. The germline V gene (reference sequence) supplies CDR1 DFQATT and CDR2 SNEGSKA. Library preparation was by 5' RACE. TCRdb names NextSeq 500 as the instrument used. Unique molecular identifiers were attached to individual cDNA molecules in the TCR library protocol so that sequencing error and PCR bias could be corrected. Sequencing covered both TCR alpha and beta chains, and within each sample the abundances of alpha and beta sequences were tightly co-correlated. The authors' pipeline ran thus. Decombinator V4 was used to annotate TCR sequences for V gene, J gene and CDR3. Expanded TCRs were defined as changing significantly between any two time points under a Poisson model with p below 0.0001. TCR abundances were normalised to the total number of TCRs sequenced in each sample and reported as counts per million. MAIT TCRs were defined by TRAV1-2 paired with TRAJ12, TRAJ20 or TRAJ33, and iNKT TCRs by TRAV10 paired with TRAJ18. VDJdb, accessed on 1 November 2021, was searched for TCRs annotated for CMV, EBV and SARS-CoV-2, and TCRs annotated for more than one antigen were excluded. TCRdb itself trimmed the public reads at Q25 with fastp, ran MiXCR and retained productive beta chains. Identical CDR3 proteins give one entry, which carries the most common genes and DNA. For this entry, the V and J calls and clone size follow TCRdb and not the study's own pipeline. The sample table lists about 61,000 distinct CDR3 sequences, more than 10% of them with a count of one. Approximately 1% of the sample goes to the ten largest clones.

This was a case-control study nested in a cohort of healthcare workers in London, UK, who had nasopharyngeal swab PCR tests and blood samples taken every week. Healthcare workers were enrolled in the week of the UK lockdown, from 23 to 31 March 2020, and were followed every week for up to about 15 weeks. This clonotype has only a few counts. This clone's antigen is unknown. No clone much larger than this one lies a single base away; base qualities are absent. This sequence uses TRBV20-1 and TRBJ1-1, with 9 bases aligning to TRBD1. This clonotype was sampled from an adult who was a healthcare worker with PCR-confirmed SARS-CoV-2 infection or an uninfected control (not recorded which). The donor label of this sample is uncertain. This specimen consisted of whole blood, obtained at baseline. The CDR3 loop reads CSARGQGGTEAFF. The nucleotides read TGCAGTGCTAGGGGACAGGGCGGCACTGAAGCTTTCTTT.